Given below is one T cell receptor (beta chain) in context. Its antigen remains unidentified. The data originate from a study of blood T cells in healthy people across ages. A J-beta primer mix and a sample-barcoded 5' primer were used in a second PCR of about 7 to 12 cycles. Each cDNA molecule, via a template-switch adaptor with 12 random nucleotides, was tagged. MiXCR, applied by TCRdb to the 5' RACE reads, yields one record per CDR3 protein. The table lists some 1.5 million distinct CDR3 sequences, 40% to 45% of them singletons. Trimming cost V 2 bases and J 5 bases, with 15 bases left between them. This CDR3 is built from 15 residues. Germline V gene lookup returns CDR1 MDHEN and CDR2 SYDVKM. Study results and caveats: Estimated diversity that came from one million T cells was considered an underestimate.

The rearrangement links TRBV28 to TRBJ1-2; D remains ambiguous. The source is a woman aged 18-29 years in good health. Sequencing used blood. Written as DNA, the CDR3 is TGTGCCAGCAGTTTACCGCTAATCGGGCGGTATGGCTACACCTTC. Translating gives CASSLPLIGRYGYTF.